The T cell receptor beta chain under discussion was sequenced for a study of OX40 agonist ivuxolimab in advanced cancers. Study-level background: Patients enrolled in dose escalation were diagnosed with hepatocellular carcinoma, melanoma, renal cell or head and neck cancer. Notes on the study in general: By week 6 at 0.1 to 3.0 mg/kg, blood CD4+ and CD8+ T cells had expanded clonally.

Remarks on this clone: Antigen unknown.

V lost 5 bases to trimming and J lost 12 bases, with 14 bases between them. Germline V gene data show CDR1 as MDHEN and CDR2 as SYDVKM. The CDR3 consists of 12 residues. Using immunoSEQ multiplex PCR, the repertoire was profiled, and TCRdb retains in-frame clones only, with some absent. The sample lists tens of thousands of clones; 70% to 90% were seen once. This chain joins TRBV28 and TRBJ1-5; perhaps TRBD1 as D (5 bases). The sequences come from CD4+ or CD8+ T cells sorted from blood, collected in a trial of the OX40 agonist ivuxolimab. This TCR came from an adult with an advanced solid tumor such as melanoma, head and neck, liver or kidney cancer. In nucleotides, the CDR3 is TGTGCCAGCAGTCAACAGGCTCTCGACCAGCATTTT. Protein product: CASSQQALDQHF.